Below are 5 T cell receptor beta chains sequenced from a single sample in a study of blood T cell repertoires in COVID-19. Repertoires were generated with immunoSEQ multiplex PCR, while TCRdb's copy carries only in-frame clones and drops some. Among roughly 460,000 clones listed, about 87% were seen once. The sample was peripheral blood. The receptors stem from a man younger than 30 with COVID-19, enrolled during active disease.

This clone was seen only a few times. This chain connects TRBV11-3 to TRBJ2-1; the match to TRBD2 covers 8 bases. The V and J ends lost 2 bases and 9 bases, in that order; junction bases with no gene match: 3. The CDR3 spans 13 residues. Germline CDR1 reads SGHNT; CDR2 reads YENEEA. The DNA of the CDR3 is TGTGCCAGCAGCTTAAAGGCGGGAGGTGAGCAGTTCTTC. Amino acids: CASSLKAGGEQFF.

The chain joins TRBV30 to TRBJ2-5; 7 bases line up with TRBD2. V lost 5 bases, J lost 1 base, and 4 bases stayed unmatched. Germline-derived CDR1 and CDR2 are GTSNPN and SVGIG (reference sequence). The CDR3 totals 13 residues. CDR3 sequence reads: CAWVGGVQETQYF. For the CDR3, the DNA is TGTGCCTGGGTGGGGGGGGTCCAAGAGACCCAGTACTTC. Full variable domain (missing parts from reference TRBV30 and TRBJ2-5): SQTIHQWPATLVQPVGSPLSLECTVEGTSNPNLYWYRQAAGRGLQLLFYSVGIGQISSEVPQNLSASRPQDRQFILSSKKLLLSDSGFYLCAWVGGVQETQYFGPGTRLLVL.

The chain has TRBV5-1 and TRBJ1-1; a possible D gene is TRBD1 (5 bases). The germline V gene has CDR1 SGHRS and CDR2 YFSETQ. With 2 bases removed from V and 5 bases from J, the gap between germline ends came to 7 bases. The CDR3 is 12 amino acids. DNA for the CDR3: TGCGCCAGCAGCTTTGCAGGGACTGAAGCTTTCTTT. It yields the protein CASSFAGTEAFF.

J is TRBJ2-7 and V is TRBV4-2, with 14 nucleotides matching TRBD2. Trimming took 3 bases from V and 6 from J; bases not matched to a gene: 4. Germline CDR1 reads LGHNA; CDR2 reads YNFKEQ. CDR3 length: 15 residues. The CDR3 sequence: CASSQGLAGAGEQYF. CDR3 nucleotides: TGTGCCAGCAGCCAGGGACTAGCGGGAGCTGGCGAGCAGTACTTC.

V usage is TRBV27 and J usage is TRBJ2-2; TRBD2 matches 7 bases. CDR1 and CDR2 (germline): MNHEY, SMNVEV (reference sequence). The CDR3 loop spans 19 amino acids. With 3 bases clipped from V and 4 bases from J, the junction kept 17 bases outside the gene matches. Here the CDR3 DNA reads TGTGCCAGCAGTTTCCGACCCCTAACTAGCGCCGGGGGCACCGGGGAGCTGTTTTTT. Translation: CASSFRPLTSAGGTGELFF.